The 26 T cell receptor beta chains reported below all come from one sample, sequenced in a study of blood T cell repertoires in COVID-19. This table comes from immunoSEQ multiplex PCR, and its TCRdb copy is limited to in-frame clones, with some not included. Of 200,000 to 250,000 clones in the sample, about 85% are singletons; the top ten hold over 2.5%. The sample comprised peripheral blood. These receptors were taken from a man aged 45 to 65 who had recovered from COVID-19.

As to this clone: Other DNA sequences within the sample encode an identical CDR3. The chain employs TRBV27 and TRBJ1-5; D might be TRBD1 (5 bases). The V gene lost 2 bases and the J gene lost 2 bases, with 7 bases spanning the gap. CDR3 length equals 14 residues. CDR1 is MNHEY and CDR2 is SMNVEV in the germline V gene (reference sequence). The CDR3 loop reads CASSLGGGNQPQHF. In nucleotides, the CDR3 is TGTGCCAGCAGTTTAGGGGGGGGCAATCAGCCCCAGCATTTT.

V usage is TRBV7-2 and J usage is TRBJ1-5; TRBD1 agrees at 7 bases. This CDR3 is built from 13 residues. Germline trimming cut 5 bases from V and 6 bases from J; bases unmatched to any gene: 4. Per the germline V gene, CDR1 is SGHTA and CDR2 is FQGNSA. The CDR3 nucleotides are TGTGCCAGCAGCACAGGGGCTTTTCAGCCCCAGCATTTT. Amino acids: CASSTGAFQPQHF.

The V gene is TRBV28, the J gene TRBJ1-1; possibly TRBD1 for D (5 bases). From germline, CDR1 is MDHEN and CDR2 SYDVKM. The V and J ends lost 5 bases and 2 bases respectively, with 18 bases between them. The CDR3 runs 16 residues. The CDR3 coding sequence is TGTGCCAGCAGTCCCCCCGTTGGGCAGGGTAACACTGAAGCTTTCTTT. Translation gives CASSPPVGQGNTEAFF.

This rearrangement joins TRBV28 to TRBJ2-1; 9 nucleotides match TRBD1. With 6 bases clipped from V and 4 bases from J, the junction kept 7 bases outside the gene matches. The germline V gene has CDR1 MDHEN and CDR2 SYDVKM. This CDR3 is built from 15 residues. The CDR3 spells CASSRRDRAYNEQFF. As DNA, the CDR3 is TGTGCCAGCAGCCGACGGGACAGGGCTTACAATGAGCAGTTCTTC.

The chain has TRBV28 and TRBJ1-6, with 7 bases lining up with TRBD1. In germline, CDR1 is MDHEN, CDR2 SYDVKM. The J segment lost 6 bases and the V segment lost 4 bases, leaving 6 bases of the junction unmatched. The CDR3 loop spans 15 amino acids. The CDR3 is CASSSPGTVNSPLHF. The CDR3 region has the DNA TGTGCCAGCAGTTCCCCCGGGACAGTTAATTCACCCCTCCACTTT.

Only a few counts were recorded for this clone. CDR3 loop: CATSDQGQGTDTQYF. DNA of the CDR3: TGTGCCACCAGTGACCAAGGACAGGGCACAGATACGCAGTATTTT. The chain links TRBV24-1 to TRBJ2-3; TRBD1 matches 7 bases. This CDR3 is built from 15 residues. V was clipped by 4 bases and J by 1 base; unmatched bases: 4. Germline CDR1 is KGHDR and CDR2 is SFDVKD.

J is TRBJ2-2 and V is TRBV6-6, with 9 bases identical to TRBD1. Germline CDR1 reads MNHNY; CDR2 reads SVGAGI (reference sequence). The ends lost 6 bases at V and 4 bases at J; junction bases unmatched: 6. The CDR3 sequence is 15 residues long. CDR3: CASRAGTGITGELFF. The CDR3 nucleotides read TGTGCCAGCAGAGCCGGGACAGGGATCACCGGGGAGCTGTTTTTT.

This rearrangement joins TRBV10-3 to TRBJ2-3, with 9 positions matching TRBD2. V shed 7 bases, J shed 3 bases, and the junction held 8 bases outside the gene matches. This CDR3 spans 15 amino acids. Germline V gene data show CDR1 as ENHRY and CDR2 as SYGVKD. The CDR3 nucleotides read TGTGCCATCACCTCCGGCGGGAGGGTTACAGATACGCAGTATTTT. Its protein is CAITSGGRVTDTQYF.

The chain has TRBV7-8 and TRBJ2-2; 13 nucleotides align to TRBD2. The CDR3 length is 18 residues. V lost 2 bases, J lost 13 bases, and 16 bases stayed unmatched. The germline V gene encodes CDR1 SGHVS and CDR2 FQNEAQ. As DNA, the CDR3 is TGTGCCAGCAGCTTAACGCTTGGGACTAGCGGGACGAGGGGCGGGCTGTTTTTT. Amino acid sequence: CASSLTLGTSGTRGGLFF.

V gene TRBV7-2 combines with J gene TRBJ2-2; no definite D call. V was shortened by 2 bases and J by 2 bases, with 6 bases between the two germline ends. The CDR3 is made up of 14 amino acids. Looked up from germline, CDR1 is SGHTA and CDR2 is FQGNSA. In DNA, the CDR3 is TGTGCCAGCAGCTTACCTATAAACACCGGGGAGCTGTTTTTT. Its protein is CASSLPINTGELFF.

This clone has only one observation. V gene TRBV11-2 combines with J gene TRBJ2-4; the match to TRBD1 covers 7 bases. Germline V gene lookup returns CDR1 SGHAT and CDR2 FQNNGV. This CDR3 spans 16 amino acids. V dropped 5 bases and J dropped 1; count of bases not matched to a gene: 8. The CDR3 region is CASSHGQALAKNIQYF. DNA for the CDR3: TGTGCCAGCAGCCACGGACAGGCTTTGGCCAAAAACATTCAGTACTTC.

This chain connects TRBV10-1 to TRBJ2-5; TRBD2 matches at 10 bases. After removal of 0 bases from V and 5 bases from J, the junction contained 9 bases not matched to a gene. Germline CDR1 reads WNHNN; CDR2 reads SYGVQD (reference sequence). The CDR3 totals 17 residues. The CDR3 sequence: CASSESPAGGPRETQYF. CDR3 bases: TGCGCCAGCAGTGAGTCGCCAGCGGGAGGGCCCCGGGAGACCCAGTACTTC.

This clone was detected once. J is TRBJ2-7 and V is TRBV19; 7 nucleotides agree with TRBD1. The V segment lost 6 bases and the J segment 4 bases; nucleotides outside the gene matches: 9. The CDR3 is 14 amino acids. The germline CDR1 and CDR2 sequences are LNHDA and SQIVND (reference sequence). CDR3 nucleotides: TGTGCCAGTAGCAACAGGGGTAGCAGTTACGAGCAGTACTTC. It translates to CASSNRGSSYEQYF.

This clone showed up just a few times. The CDR3 nucleotides are TGTGCCTGGGCGGACAGGGGGCGAGGAAACACCATATATTTT. Its translation is CAWADRGRGNTIYF. This chain connects TRBV30 to TRBJ1-3; 11 nucleotides line up with TRBD1. With 5 bases clipped from V and 4 bases from J, the junction kept 4 bases outside the gene matches. The CDR3 spans 14 residues. Germline CDR1 is GTSNPN and CDR2 is SVGIG (reference sequence).

This rearrangement joins TRBV18 to TRBJ1-5, with a possible D match to TRBD1 (6 bases). This CDR3 is 14 amino acids long. The germline V gene encodes CDR1 KGHSH and CDR2 LQKENI. The V gene lost 6 bases and the J gene lost 10 bases, with 19 bases spanning the gap. DNA of the CDR3: TGTGCCAGCTCCCTCGACAGGTTAGGGGGTCCCCAGCATTTT. It specifies CASSLDRLGGPQHF.

This CDR3 reads CASSESDRGHGYTF. In DNA form, the CDR3 reads TGTGCCAGCAGTGAATCGGACAGGGGGCATGGCTACACCTTC. This chain links TRBV25-1 with TRBJ1-2; TRBD1 agrees at 11 bases. V shed 1 base and J 6 bases; nucleotides not matched to a gene: 1. This CDR3 is built from 14 residues. Germline V gene lookup returns CDR1 MGHDK and CDR2 SYGVNS.

The chain is built from TRBV27 and TRBJ2-7, with 9 bases that match TRBD2. Looked up from germline, CDR1 is MNHEY and CDR2 is SMNVEV (reference sequence). The CDR3 is 14 amino acids. V lost 7 bases and J lost 0; bases outside the gene matches: 4. The CDR3: CASKTSGSSYEQYF. In DNA, the CDR3 is TGTGCCAGCAAGACTAGCGGAAGCTCCTACGAGCAGTACTTC.

V and J are TRBV30 and TRBJ2-3, with 8 nucleotides matching TRBD2. Germline V gene data show CDR1 as GTSNPN and CDR2 as SVGIG (reference sequence). J lost 5 bases, V lost 3 bases, and 7 bases had no gene match. CDR3 size: 14 residues. The chain's CDR3 is CAWRGWLAGDTQYF. CDR3 DNA: TGTGCCTGGAGAGGGTGGCTAGCGGGAGATACGCAGTATTTT.

This rearrangement joins TRBV18 to TRBJ2-7, with 11 nucleotides matching TRBD2. The germline CDR1 and CDR2 sequences are KGHSH and LQKENI. The CDR3 loop spans 14 amino acids. V lost 5 bases, J lost 2 bases, and 2 bases stayed unmatched. The CDR3 loop reads CASSALAGAYEQYF. The CDR3 region has the DNA TGTGCCAGCTCAGCACTAGCGGGGGCCTACGAGCAGTACTTC.

V usage is TRBV4-2 and J usage is TRBJ2-7; 9 bases align to TRBD2. Trimming cost V 0 bases and J 1 base; bases outside gene matches: 10. Germline loops: CDR1 LGHNA, CDR2 YNFKEQ. The CDR3 covers 18 residues. Here the CDR3 reads CASSQDSSGDGLSYEQYF. The CDR3 nucleotides are TGTGCCAGCAGCCAAGATTCTAGCGGGGACGGACTTTCCTACGAGCAGTACTTC.

The chain employs TRBV5-5 and TRBJ2-7, with D hard to call. V was trimmed by 0 bases and J by 8 bases, leaving 9 bases between them. Germline-derived CDR1 and CDR2 are SGHKS and YYEKEE (reference sequence). This CDR3 has 12 amino acids. Here the CDR3 DNA reads TGTGCCAGCAGCTTGGGACATTCCCAGCAGTACTTC. Amino acid sequence: CASSLGHSQQYF.

This clone was found a few times. The CDR3 here is CASSLAGNEQFF. As DNA, the CDR3 is TGCGCCAGCAGCTTGGCCGGTAATGAGCAGTTCTTC. The rearrangement joins TRBV5-1 to TRBJ2-1; the D is unclear. The germline V and J ends were trimmed by 0 bases and 7 bases, with 5 bases remaining between them. The CDR3 is 12 residues long. Germline loops: CDR1 SGHRS, CDR2 YFSETQ.

V usage is TRBV7-2 and J usage is TRBJ2-5, with 9 bases matching TRBD2. This CDR3 contains 17 residues. With V trimmed by 5 bases and J by 5 bases, 15 bases remained unmatched. Germline values: CDR1 SGHTA, CDR2 FQGNSA. In DNA form, the CDR3 reads TGTGCCAGCAGCCCACAAAGACTAGCGGCAATAATTGAGACCCAGTACTTC. Its protein is CASSPQRLAAIIETQYF. The full variable domain, its missing parts supplied by reference TRBV7-2 and TRBJ2-5, is GAGVSQSPSNKVTEKGKDVELRCDPISGHTALYWYRQSLGQGLEFLIYFQGNSAPDKSGLPSDRFSAERTGGSVSTLTIQRTQQEDSAVYLCASSPQRLAAIIETQYFGPGTRLLVL.

This chain uses TRBV28 with TRBJ2-1; the match to TRBD1 covers 9 bases. CDR1 MDHEN and CDR2 SYDVKM come from the germline V gene. Trimming removed 4 bases from V and 5 bases from J; junction bases left unmatched: 9. The CDR3 is made up of 16 amino acids. The CDR3 nucleotides are TGTGCCAGCAGTTATCAAACAGGGGGCGCGAACAATGAGCAGTTCTTC. Translation: CASSYQTGGANNEQFF. The full variable domain, its missing parts supplied by reference TRBV28 and TRBJ2-1, is DVKVTQSSRYLVKRTGEKVFLECVQDMDHENMFWYRQDPGLGLRLIYFSYDVKMKEKGDIPEGYSVSREKKERFSLILESASTNQTSMYLCASSYQTGGANNEQFFGPGTRLTVL.

The chain carries TRBV10-3 and TRBJ2-2; 9 bases agree with TRBD1. This CDR3 has 15 residues. Germline trimming cut 8 bases from V and 3 bases from J; bases unmatched to any gene: 7. From germline, CDR1 is ENHRY and CDR2 SYGVKD. The CDR3 DNA reads as TGTGCCATCGGACGACAGGGGGGAGACACCGGGGAGCTGTTTTTT. Its translation is CAIGRQGGDTGELFF.

The CDR3 sequence: CASSFSLVRDTQYF. CDR3 nucleotide sequence: TGTGCCAGCAGTTTCAGCCTTGTGAGGGATACGCAGTATTTT. The chain is built from TRBV28 and TRBJ2-3, with no clear D. Germline V gene sequence: CDR1 MDHEN, CDR2 SYDVKM. The CDR3 totals 14 residues. Trimming removed 3 bases from V and 6 bases from J, with 13 bases in between.